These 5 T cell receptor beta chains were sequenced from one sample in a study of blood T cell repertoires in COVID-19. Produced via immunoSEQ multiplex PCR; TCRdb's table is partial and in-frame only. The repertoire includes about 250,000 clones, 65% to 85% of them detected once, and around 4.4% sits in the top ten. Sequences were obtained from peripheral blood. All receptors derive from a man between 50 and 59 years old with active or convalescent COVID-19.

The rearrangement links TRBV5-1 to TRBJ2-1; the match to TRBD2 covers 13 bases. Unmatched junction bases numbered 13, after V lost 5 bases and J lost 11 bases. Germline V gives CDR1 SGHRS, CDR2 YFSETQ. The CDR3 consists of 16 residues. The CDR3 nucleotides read TGCGCCAGCAGGCCAACTAGCGGGGGGGCCCATAATAAGCAGTTCTTC. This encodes CASRPTSGGAHNKQFF.

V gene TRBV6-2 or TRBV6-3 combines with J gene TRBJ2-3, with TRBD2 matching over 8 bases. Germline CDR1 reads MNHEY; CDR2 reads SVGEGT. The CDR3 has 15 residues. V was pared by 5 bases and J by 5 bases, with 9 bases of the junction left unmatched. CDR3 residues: CASSLGGAGGDTQYF. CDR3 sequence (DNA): TGTGCCAGCAGTCTCGGGGGGGCCGGTGGAGATACGCAGTATTTT.

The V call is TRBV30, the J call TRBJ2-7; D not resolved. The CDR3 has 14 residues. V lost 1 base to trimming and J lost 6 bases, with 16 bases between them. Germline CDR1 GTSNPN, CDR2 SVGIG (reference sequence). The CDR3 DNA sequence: TGTGCCTGGAGTGACTTACAGACGCGTCTCGAGCAGTACTTC. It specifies CAWSDLQTRLEQYF.

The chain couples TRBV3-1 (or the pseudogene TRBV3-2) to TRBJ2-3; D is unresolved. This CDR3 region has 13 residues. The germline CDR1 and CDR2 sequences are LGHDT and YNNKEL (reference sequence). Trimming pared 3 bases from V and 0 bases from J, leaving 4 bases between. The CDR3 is CASSQASTDTQYF. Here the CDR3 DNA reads TGTGCCAGCAGCCAGGCTAGCACAGATACGCAGTATTTT.

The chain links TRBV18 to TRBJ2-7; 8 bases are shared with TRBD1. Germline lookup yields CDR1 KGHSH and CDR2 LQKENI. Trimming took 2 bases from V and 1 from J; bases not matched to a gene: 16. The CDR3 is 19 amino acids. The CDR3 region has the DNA TGTGCCAGCTCACCATCATGGACACGACAGGGGTCCTTTTCCTACGAGCAGTACTTC. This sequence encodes CASSPSWTRQGSFSYEQYF.